Below, 4 T cell receptor beta chains from the same sample are listed, as sequenced in a study of blood T cell repertoires in COVID-19. Profiled with immunoSEQ multiplex PCR; TCRdb holds only in-frame clones, not every one. The sample lists fewer than 95,000 clones, less than 85% occurring once. The sequenced sample was peripheral blood. These TCRs come from a human donor in a cohort sampled during active COVID-19.

The chain employs TRBV4-1 and TRBJ2-1; D perhaps matches TRBD2 (5 bases). The CDR3 runs to 16 residues. V was shortened by 4 bases and J by 4 bases, with 17 bases between the two germline ends. Germline loops: CDR1 MGHRA, CDR2 YSYEKL. The CDR3 bases are TGCGCCAGCAGCCGTGCGGACCGAACGGGGTACAATGAGCAGTTCTTC. Translation gives CASSRADRTGYNEQFF.

This rearrangement joins TRBV7-9 to TRBJ1-6, with 8 bases aligning to TRBD1. CDR3 length: 15 amino acids. J lost 8 bases, V lost 6 bases, and 9 bases had no gene match. The germline V gene has CDR1 SEHNR and CDR2 FQNEAQ (reference sequence). CDR3 amino acids: CASRSYRGSDSPLHF. DNA for the CDR3: TGTGCCAGCAGGTCCTACAGGGGGTCTGATTCACCCCTCCACTTT. Complete variable domain (other parts from reference TRBV7-9 and TRBJ1-6): DTGVSQNPRHKITKRGQNVTFRCDPISEHNRLYWYRQTLGQGPEFLTYFQNEAQLEKSRLLSDRFSAERPKGSFSTLEIQRTEQGDSAMYLCASRSYRGSDSPLHFGNGTRLTVT.

V is TRBV4-1 and J is TRBJ1-2; D gene ambiguous. This CDR3 is built from 11 residues. Deletions cut 6 bases from V and 7 bases from J, with 9 bases between. Germline CDR1 reads MGHRA; CDR2 reads YSYEKL. The chain's CDR3 is CASSLGVGYTF. The CDR3 DNA sequence: TGCGCCAGCAGTCTAGGTGTTGGCTACACCTTC.

V gene TRBV30 combines with J gene TRBJ1-2; 7 bases line up with TRBD1. The V and J ends lost 3 bases and 7 bases, in that order; junction bases with no gene match: 14. CDR1 is GTSNPN and CDR2 is SVGIG in the germline V gene (reference sequence). The CDR3 totals 15 residues. The CDR3 region has the DNA TGTGCCTGGAGAAAGGTTTGGCAGGGGGTTTCTGGCTACACCTTC. Translated, it gives CAWRKVWQGVSGYTF.